These 11 T cell receptor beta chains came from one sample sequenced in a study of beta chain features in type 1 diabetes. The sequenced template was cDNA made from the entire isolated RNA. Method: immunoSEQ multiplex PCR; TCRdb's copy keeps in-frame clones and lacks some. The table shows around 320,000 clones, with approximately 15% occurring only once. The sequenced sample consisted of central memory CD4+ T cells from blood. The origin of the receptors is a man aged 30 to 45 in good health.

The rearrangement links TRBV10-2 to TRBJ2-2; weak D call: TRBD2 (5 bases). Trimming cost V 0 bases and J 7 bases, with 6 bases left between them. The CDR3 sequence is 13 residues long. Germline V gene lookup returns CDR1 WSHSY and CDR2 SAAADI. As DNA, the CDR3 is TGCGCCAGCAGTGAGTCGGGAGACGGGGAGCTGTTTTTT. Protein product: CASSESGDGELFF.

This clone showed up just a few times. The CDR3 nucleotides read TGTGCCAGCTCACCGGGGGATTGGATAGGTTTCTTT. It is translated as CASSPGDWIGFF. The chain carries TRBV18 and TRBJ1-1, with D possibly TRBD1 on 5 matching bases. The CDR3 consists of 12 residues. The V gene lost 3 bases and the J gene lost 13 bases, with 15 bases spanning the gap. Per the germline V gene, CDR1 is KGHSH and CDR2 is LQKENI.

This clone has more than one count but fewer than ten. This chain links TRBV6-1 with TRBJ2-7, with unresolved D. V was cut by 10 bases and J by 2 bases, with 18 bases left in between. Germline lookup yields CDR1 MNHNS and CDR2 SASEGT. There are 14 residues in the CDR3. The CDR3: CATLRHLGPYEQYF. CDR3 nucleotides: TGTGCCACCCTACGTCACCTAGGCCCCTACGAGCAGTACTTC.

This clone has ten or more counts. V usage is TRBV7-2 and J usage is TRBJ2-1; TRBD2 matches at 8 bases. The trim removed 0 bases at V and 5 bases at J, leaving 3 bases unmatched. Per the germline V gene, CDR1 is SGHTA and CDR2 is FQGNSA. The CDR3 consists of 15 residues. CDR3 residues: CASSLAAGENNEQFF. CDR3 DNA: TGTGCCAGCAGCTTAGCAGCGGGAGAAAACAATGAGCAGTTCTTC.

Only a few counts were recorded for this clone. The rearrangement links TRBV6-5 to TRBJ2-3; perhaps D is TRBD1 or TRBD2 (5 bases each). Trimming took off 6 bases at V and 4 bases at J, with 14 bases between the two ends. The CDR3 totals 14 residues. CDR1 is MNHEY, CDR2 SVGAGI, per germline. The CDR3 nucleotides read TGTGCCAGCAGGGGAGAATGGGGCCCAGATACGCAGTATTTT. It yields the protein CASRGEWGPDTQYF.

V and J are TRBV5-8 and TRBJ2-2, with TRBD1 matching over 10 bases. After removal of 1 base from V and 6 bases from J, the junction contained 3 bases not matched to a gene. The CDR3 totals 15 residues. CDR1 and CDR2 (germline): SGHTS, YDEGEE. In DNA, the CDR3 is TGTGCCAGCAGCTTGAGGACAGGGGGGTCCGGGGAGCTGTTTTTT. This codes for CASSLRTGGSGELFF.

The genes are TRBV6-4 and TRBJ2-5; 8 bases align to TRBD2. This CDR3 contains 15 residues. V lost 6 bases, J lost 5 bases, and 11 bases stayed unmatched. The germline V gene has CDR1 MRHNA and CDR2 SNTAGT. The CDR3 reads CASSPTLAGGETQYF. The CDR3 DNA reads TGTGCCAGCAGCCCGACCCTAGCGGGCGGGGAGACCCAGTACTTC.

The chain uses TRBV5-8 and TRBJ2-5; TRBD2 matches 12 bases. This CDR3 is 15 amino acids long. Germline assignment: CDR1 SGHTS and CDR2 YDEGEE. J was trimmed by 2 bases and V by 5 bases; bases with no gene match: 4. The DNA for the CDR3 is TGTGCCAGCAGTCCCGGACTAGCGGGGCAAGAGACCCAGTACTTC. This encodes CASSPGLAGQETQYF.

The rearrangement links TRBV18 to TRBJ2-4, with 7 bases fitting TRBD1. J lost 8 bases, V lost 3 bases, and 4 bases had no gene match. The CDR3 is made up of 13 amino acids. CDR1 KGHSH and CDR2 LQKENI come from the germline V gene. The CDR3 DNA reads as TGTGCCAGCTCACCGGGACAGATGGACATTCAGTACTTC. Encoded protein: CASSPGQMDIQYF.

Many counts were recorded for this clone. The chain carries TRBV7-2 and TRBJ2-2; the D gene could be TRBD1 or TRBD2 (5 bases each). This CDR3 has 14 amino acids. Germline lookup yields CDR1 SGHTA and CDR2 FQGNSA. V lost 2 bases to trimming and J lost 6 bases, with 10 bases between them. CDR3 bases: TGTGCCAGCAGCTTATCTTCGGGACCCGGGGAGCTGTTTTTT. Translation: CASSLSSGPGELFF.

J is TRBJ1-5 and V is TRBV29-1, with D possibly TRBD1 on 5 matching bases. The CDR3 runs to 12 residues. V was pared by 6 bases and J by 0 bases, with 6 bases between. The germline CDR1 and CDR2 sequences are SQVTM and ANQGSEA. The CDR3, as DNA: TGCAGCGTCGGGGGTAGCAATCAGCCCCAGCATTTT. It encodes CSVGGSNQPQHF.